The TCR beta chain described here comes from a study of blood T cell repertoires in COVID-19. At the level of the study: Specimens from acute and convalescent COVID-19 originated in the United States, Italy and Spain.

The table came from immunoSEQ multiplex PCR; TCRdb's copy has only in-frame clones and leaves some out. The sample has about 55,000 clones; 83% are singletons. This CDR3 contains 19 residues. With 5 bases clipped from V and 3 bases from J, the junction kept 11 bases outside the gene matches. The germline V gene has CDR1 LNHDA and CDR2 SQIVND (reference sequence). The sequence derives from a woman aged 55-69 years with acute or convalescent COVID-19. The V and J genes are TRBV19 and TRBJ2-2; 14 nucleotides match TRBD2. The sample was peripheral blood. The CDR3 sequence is CASSPESRLAGGDTGELFF. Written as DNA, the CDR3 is TGTGCCAGTAGTCCCGAGTCGAGACTAGCGGGAGGGGACACCGGGGAGCTGTTTTTT.